Included here is one T cell receptor (beta chain) sequence, with context. This sample stems from a study of blood T cell repertoires in COVID-19. About the study: Samples representing acute and convalescent COVID-19 were sourced from the United States, Italy and Spain. T cells, B-cell-depleted T cells, or PBMCs supplied cDNA or gDNA.

In germline, CDR1 is MNHNY, CDR2 SVGAGI (reference sequence). The length of the CDR3 is 15 residues. Trimming cost V 7 bases and J 4 bases; bases outside gene matches: 7. Method: immunoSEQ multiplex PCR; TCRdb's copy keeps in-frame clones and lacks some. The table shows tens of thousands of clones, with nearly 85% occurring only once. The sequencing sample was made of peripheral blood. The J gene is TRBJ2-1, the V gene TRBV6-6, with 10 bases fitting TRBD1. The receptor's source is a woman aged 80 or over with acute or convalescent COVID-19. CDR3 region: CASTPGDRGYNEQFF. The CDR3 DNA reads TGTGCCAGCACTCCGGGGGACAGGGGATACAATGAGCAGTTCTTC.